This T cell receptor (beta chain) was identified during a study of blood T cell repertoires in COVID-19. The data were produced by immunoSEQ multiplex PCR, yet TCRdb's version contains in-frame clones alone and is incomplete. The sample comprises approximately 120,000 clones, 85% to 90% of which are singletons, and approximately 3% rests with the top ten. Followed over time, Seattle patients had been enrolled while infection was active. Trimming pared 1 base from V and 3 bases from J, leaving 13 bases between. This CDR3 is 15 amino acids long. Germline V gives CDR1 LGHDT, CDR2 YNNKEL (reference sequence).

This chain uses TRBV3-1 (or the pseudogene TRBV3-2) with TRBJ2-7; D unresolved. This clonotype was sampled from a woman older than 75 with COVID-19, enrolled during active disease. The sample was peripheral blood. CDR3 region: CASSQAALSSYEQYF. The CDR3 nucleotides are TGTGCCAGCAGCCAAGCCGCCCTGTCTAGCTACGAGCAGTACTTC.